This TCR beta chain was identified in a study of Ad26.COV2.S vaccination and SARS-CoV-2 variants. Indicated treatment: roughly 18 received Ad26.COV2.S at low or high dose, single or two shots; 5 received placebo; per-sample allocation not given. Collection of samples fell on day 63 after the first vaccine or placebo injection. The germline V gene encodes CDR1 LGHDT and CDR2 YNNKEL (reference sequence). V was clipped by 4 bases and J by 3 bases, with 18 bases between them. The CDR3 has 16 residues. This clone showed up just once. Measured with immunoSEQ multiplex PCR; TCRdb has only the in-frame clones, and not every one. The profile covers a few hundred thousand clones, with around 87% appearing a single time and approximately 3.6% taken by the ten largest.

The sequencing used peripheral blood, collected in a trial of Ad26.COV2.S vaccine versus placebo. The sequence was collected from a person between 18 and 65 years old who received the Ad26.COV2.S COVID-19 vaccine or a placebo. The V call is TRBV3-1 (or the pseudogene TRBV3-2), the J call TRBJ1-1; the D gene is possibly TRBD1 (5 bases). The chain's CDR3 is CASSPEGPGRDTEAFF. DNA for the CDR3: TGTGCCAGCAGCCCGGAGGGACCCGGGAGGGACACTGAAGCTTTCTTT.